The rows below give T cell receptor beta chains drawn from one sample of a study of cytomegalovirus exposure and HLA in healthy donors. Measured with immunoSEQ multiplex PCR; TCRdb has only the in-frame clones, and not every one. This table has roughly 100,000 clones, about 9.5% appearing once. Sequencing input: PBMCs. The origin of the receptors is a middle-aged man in good health and CMV-seropositive. Both conserved end residues are part of each CDR3. Fields, in order: CDR3 protein, CDR3 DNA, V gene, clone size, D gene, J gene. The D gene is left open where the match is weak. Where a row states a size, it is once, few, many or the class of an expanded clone; other rows omit it.

CDR3aa: CASGPPYEQYF
CDR3nt: TGTGCCAGCGGGCCCCCCTACGAGCAGTACTTC
v_gene: TRBV6-5
abundance: .
d_gene: .
j_gene: TRBJ2-7

CDR3aa: CASKSGSFEQYF
CDR3nt: TGTGCCAGCAAGAGCGGGAGCTTCGAGCAGTACTTC
v_gene: TRBV2
abundance: few
d_gene: TRBD2
j_gene: TRBJ2-7

CDR3aa: CASSVLGTQQETQYF
CDR3nt: TGTGCCAGCAGCGTATTAGGGACACAACAAGAGACCCAGTACTTC
v_gene: TRBV7-9
abundance: few
d_gene: .
j_gene: TRBJ2-5

CDR3aa: CASSEGPSTPSSYNEQFF
CDR3nt: TGTGCCAGCAGTGAAGGACCATCAACGCCTAGCTCCTACAATGAGCAGTTCTTC
v_gene: TRBV6-1
abundance: few
d_gene: .
j_gene: TRBJ2-1

CDR3aa: CASSSPTGQGETQYF
CDR3nt: TGTGCCAGCAGCTCCCCCACCGGACAGGGAGAGACCCAGTACTTC
v_gene: TRBV7-9
abundance: .
d_gene: TRBD1
j_gene: TRBJ2-5

CDR3aa: CASSSQPGQGTDTQYF
CDR3nt: TGCGCCAGCAGCTCCCAACCGGGACAGGGCACAGATACGCAGTATTTT
v_gene: TRBV5-1
abundance: .
d_gene: TRBD1
j_gene: TRBJ2-3

CDR3aa: CASSITGAYRNQPQHF
CDR3nt: TGTGCCAGTAGTATAACAGGGGCCTACAGAAATCAGCCCCAGCATTTT
v_gene: TRBV19
abundance: .
d_gene: TRBD1
j_gene: TRBJ1-5

CDR3aa: CASSFLSYEQYF
CDR3nt: TGTGCCAGCAGTTTCCTCTCCTACGAGCAGTACTTC
v_gene: TRBV28
abundance: .
d_gene: .
j_gene: TRBJ2-7

CDR3aa: CAISLTSGRGTDTQYF
CDR3nt: TGTGCCATCAGTTTGACTAGCGGGAGGGGCACAGATACGCAGTATTTT
v_gene: TRBV10-3
abundance: .
d_gene: TRBD2
j_gene: TRBJ2-3

CDR3aa: CASSELDRGPNYGYTF
CDR3nt: TGCGCCAGCAGTGAGTTGGACAGGGGCCCAAATTATGGCTACACCTTC
v_gene: TRBV10-2
abundance: .
d_gene: TRBD1
j_gene: TRBJ1-2

CDR3aa: CASSGSGSIYEQYF
CDR3nt: TGTGCCAGCAGCGGTAGCGGGAGTATCTACGAGCAGTACTTC
v_gene: TRBV9
abundance: .
d_gene: TRBD2
j_gene: TRBJ2-7

CDR3aa: CASSLVPGLAYNEQFF
CDR3nt: TGTGCCAGCAGTTTAGTTCCGGGACTAGCCTACAATGAGCAGTTCTTC
v_gene: TRBV27
abundance: few
d_gene: TRBD2
j_gene: TRBJ2-1

CDR3aa: CASSFSPGQRETQYF
CDR3nt: TGTGCCAGCAGTTTCAGCCCGGGACAGCGGGAGACCCAGTACTTC
v_gene: TRBV27
abundance: few
d_gene: TRBD1
j_gene: TRBJ2-5

CDR3aa: CASSQGSPLAGGGSYEQYF
CDR3nt: TGTGCCAGCAGTCAAGGGTCCCCTCTGGCGGGAGGCGGTTCATACGAGCAGTACTTC
v_gene: TRBV28
abundance: .
d_gene: TRBD2
j_gene: TRBJ2-7

CDR3aa: CASSTSGGHEKLFF
CDR3nt: TGTGCCAGCAGCACCTCGGGTGGTCATGAAAAACTGTTTTTT
v_gene: TRBV11-2
abundance: few
d_gene: .
j_gene: TRBJ1-4

CDR3aa: CASSLGRILNTEAFF
CDR3nt: TGTGCCAGCAGCTTAGGGCGGATACTGAACACTGAAGCTTTCTTT
v_gene: TRBV7-9
abundance: few
d_gene: .
j_gene: TRBJ1-1

CDR3aa: CASSLQAPNTGELFF
CDR3nt: TGTGCCAGCAGCTTACAGGCCCCGAACACCGGGGAGCTGTTTTTT
v_gene: TRBV7-9
abundance: .
d_gene: .
j_gene: TRBJ2-2

CDR3aa: CASSEKLLAGNNEQFF
CDR3nt: TGTGCCAGCAGTGAAAAGCTACTAGCGGGAAACAATGAGCAGTTCTTC
v_gene: TRBV6-1
abundance: few
d_gene: TRBD2
j_gene: TRBJ2-1

CDR3aa: CASSGTGWEQYF
CDR3nt: TGTGCCAGCAGTGGGACAGGGTGGGAGCAGTACTTC
v_gene: TRBV6-1
abundance: few
d_gene: TRBD1
j_gene: TRBJ2-7

CDR3aa: CASSRSGQIYGYTF
CDR3nt: TGTGCCAGCAGCCGTTCGGGACAGATTTATGGCTACACCTTC
v_gene: TRBV5-6
abundance: .
d_gene: TRBD1
j_gene: TRBJ1-2

CDR3aa: CASSYLAGGSYEQYF
CDR3nt: TGTGCCAGCAGTTACTTGGCGGGAGGCTCCTACGAGCAGTACTTC
v_gene: TRBV6-6
abundance: few
d_gene: TRBD2
j_gene: TRBJ2-7

CDR3aa: CASSVNRNQPQHF
CDR3nt: TGTGCCAGCAGTGTCAACAGGAATCAGCCCCAGCATTTT
v_gene: TRBV6-1
abundance: .
d_gene: .
j_gene: TRBJ1-5

CDR3aa: CASSMGQDYGYPF
CDR3nt: TGTGCCAGTAGTATGGGCCAGGACTATGGCTACCCCTTC
v_gene: TRBV19
abundance: .
d_gene: .
j_gene: TRBJ1-2

CDR3aa: CASSPRGGGLLSGNTIYF
CDR3nt: TGTGCCAGCAGTCCCCGGGGTGGTGGGCTTCTCTCTGGAAACACCATATATTTT
v_gene: TRBV25-1
abundance: few
d_gene: .
j_gene: TRBJ1-3

CDR3aa: CASQEDTQYF
CDR3nt: TGTGCCAGTCAGGAAGATACGCAGTATTTT
v_gene: TRBV6-6
abundance: .
d_gene: .
j_gene: TRBJ2-3

CDR3aa: CASSLEREQFF
CDR3nt: TGTGCCAGCAGCTTGGAGCGGGAGCAGTTCTTC
v_gene: TRBV5-5
abundance: few
d_gene: .
j_gene: TRBJ2-1

CDR3aa: CASSREGHTYEQYF
CDR3nt: TGCGCCAGCAGCCGTGAGGGACACACCTACGAGCAGTACTTC
v_gene: TRBV5-1
abundance: .
d_gene: .
j_gene: TRBJ2-7

CDR3aa: CASSPMTSGAADTQYF
CDR3nt: TGCGCCAGCAGCCCTATGACTAGCGGGGCCGCAGATACGCAGTATTTT
v_gene: TRBV4-1
abundance: .
d_gene: TRBD2
j_gene: TRBJ2-3

CDR3aa: CASSHLAGEETQYF
CDR3nt: TGTGCCAGCAGTCACCTCGCCGGAGAGGAGACCCAGTACTTC
v_gene: TRBV6-6
abundance: few
d_gene: .
j_gene: TRBJ2-5

CDR3aa: CASSKGIAGGPDNEQFF
CDR3nt: TGTGCCAGTAGTAAGGGAATAGCGGGAGGGCCGGACAATGAGCAGTTCTTC
v_gene: TRBV19
abundance: few
d_gene: TRBD2
j_gene: TRBJ2-1

CDR3aa: CASSILAGTTDTQYF
CDR3nt: TGTGCCAGCAGCATATTAGCGGGAACCACAGATACGCAGTATTTT
v_gene: TRBV7-8
abundance: few
d_gene: TRBD2
j_gene: TRBJ2-3

CDR3aa: CASSFQLAAQFF
CDR3nt: TGTGCCAGCAGCTTCCAACTAGCGGCGCAGTTCTTC
v_gene: TRBV7-9
abundance: .
d_gene: TRBD2
j_gene: TRBJ2-1

CDR3aa: CASSLELQNPPGELFF
CDR3nt: TGTGCCAGCAGCTTGGAGTTGCAGAACCCCCCCGGGGAGCTGTTTTTT
v_gene: TRBV5-6
abundance: few
d_gene: .
j_gene: TRBJ2-2

CDR3aa: CASSRSTDTQYF
CDR3nt: TGTGCCAGCAGCCGTAGCACAGATACGCAGTATTTT
v_gene: TRBV6-5
abundance: .
d_gene: .
j_gene: TRBJ2-3

CDR3aa: CAISDGTGHTYEQYF
CDR3nt: TGTGCCATCAGTGATGGGACAGGCCATACCTACGAGCAGTACTTC
v_gene: TRBV10-3
abundance: .
d_gene: TRBD1
j_gene: TRBJ2-7

CDR3aa: CASSVTGAGANVLTF
CDR3nt: TGCGCCAGCAGCGTAACAGGGGCTGGGGCCAACGTCCTGACTTTC
v_gene: TRBV10-2
abundance: .
d_gene: TRBD1
j_gene: TRBJ2-6

CDR3aa: CASSSLAGLEQYF
CDR3nt: TGTGCCAGCAGCTCCTTAGCGGGTCTCGAGCAGTACTTC
v_gene: TRBV7-3
abundance: few
d_gene: TRBD2
j_gene: TRBJ2-7

CDR3aa: CASSSKHGRAYNSPLHF
CDR3nt: TGTGCCAGCAGTTCAAAACATGGTCGGGCCTATAATTCACCCCTCCACTTT
v_gene: TRBV27
abundance: .
d_gene: .
j_gene: TRBJ1-6

CDR3aa: CAWSVRGALWEVF
CDR3nt: TGTGCCTGGAGTGTACGAGGTGCCCTGTGGGAGGTCTTT
v_gene: TRBV30
abundance: few
d_gene: .
j_gene: TRBJ1-1

CDR3aa: CASSEWTSGPYNEQFF
CDR3nt: TGCGCCAGCAGTGAGTGGACTAGCGGGCCGTACAATGAGCAGTTCTTC
v_gene: TRBV10-2
abundance: .
d_gene: TRBD2
j_gene: TRBJ2-1

CDR3aa: CATKGGMDEKLFF
CDR3nt: TGTGCCACCAAGGGGGGGATGGATGAAAAACTGTTTTTT
v_gene: TRBV13
abundance: few
d_gene: .
j_gene: TRBJ1-4

CDR3aa: CASTQGGGELFF
CDR3nt: TGTGCCAGCACACAGGGGGGCGGGGAGCTGTTTTTT
v_gene: TRBV6-6
abundance: .
d_gene: TRBD1
j_gene: TRBJ2-2

CDR3aa: CASSEGGGQVLF
CDR3nt: TGTGCCAGCAGTGAGGGGGGGGGCCAGGTACTCTTT
v_gene: TRBV7-9
abundance: few
d_gene: .
j_gene: TRBJ1-1

CDR3aa: CASSLGPPGQLNEKLFF
CDR3nt: TGTGCCAGCAGCTTGGGTCCCCCGGGACAGCTTAATGAAAAACTGTTTTTT
v_gene: TRBV13
abundance: few
d_gene: TRBD1
j_gene: TRBJ1-4

CDR3aa: CASSWGTGRSGNTIYF
CDR3nt: TGTGCCAGCAGCTGGGGGACAGGGCGCTCTGGAAACACCATATATTTT
v_gene: TRBV11-2
abundance: few
d_gene: TRBD1
j_gene: TRBJ1-3

CDR3aa: CASSFGGRNNEQFF
CDR3nt: TGTGCCAGCAGCTTCGGCGGAAGAAACAATGAGCAGTTCTTC
v_gene: TRBV7-9
abundance: few
d_gene: .
j_gene: TRBJ2-1

CDR3aa: CASSYSAGGRTEAFF
CDR3nt: TGTGCCAGCAGTTACTCGGCAGGGGGCAGAACTGAAGCTTTCTTT
v_gene: TRBV6-5
abundance: medium-sized
d_gene: TRBD1
j_gene: TRBJ1-1

CDR3aa: CASSTTGTGNTGELFF
CDR3nt: TGCGCCAGCAGCACAACCGGGACAGGGAACACCGGGGAGCTGTTTTTT
v_gene: TRBV5-1
abundance: many
d_gene: TRBD1
j_gene: TRBJ2-2

CDR3aa: CATYRGLGYGYTF
CDR3nt: TGTGCCACCTACAGGGGGCTGGGCTATGGCTACACCTTC
v_gene: TRBV25-1
abundance: .
d_gene: TRBD1
j_gene: TRBJ1-2

CDR3aa: CASSQEASGTLNEQFF
CDR3nt: TGCGCCAGCAGCCAAGAGGCTAGCGGGACCCTTAATGAGCAGTTCTTC
v_gene: TRBV4-1
abundance: many
d_gene: TRBD2
j_gene: TRBJ2-1

CDR3aa: CSVSSGGLTGELFF
CDR3nt: TGCAGCGTTTCTAGCGGAGGCCTGACCGGGGAGCTGTTTTTT
v_gene: TRBV29-1
abundance: .
d_gene: TRBD2
j_gene: TRBJ2-2